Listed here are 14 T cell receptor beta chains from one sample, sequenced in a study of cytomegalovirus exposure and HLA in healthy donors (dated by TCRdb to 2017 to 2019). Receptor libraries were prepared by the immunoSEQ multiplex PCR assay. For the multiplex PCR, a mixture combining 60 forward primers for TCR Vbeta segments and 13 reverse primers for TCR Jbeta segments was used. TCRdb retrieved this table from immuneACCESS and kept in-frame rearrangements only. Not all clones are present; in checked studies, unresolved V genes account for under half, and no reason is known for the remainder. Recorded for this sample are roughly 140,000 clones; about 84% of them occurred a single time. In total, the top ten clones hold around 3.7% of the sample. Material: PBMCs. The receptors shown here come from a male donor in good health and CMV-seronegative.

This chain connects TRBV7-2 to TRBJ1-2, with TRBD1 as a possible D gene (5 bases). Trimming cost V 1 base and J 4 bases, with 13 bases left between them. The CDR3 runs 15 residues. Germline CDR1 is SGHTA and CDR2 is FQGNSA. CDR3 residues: CASSLEPTDSYGYTF. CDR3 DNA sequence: TGTGCCAGCAGCTTAGAACCCACAGACAGCTATGGCTACACCTTC.

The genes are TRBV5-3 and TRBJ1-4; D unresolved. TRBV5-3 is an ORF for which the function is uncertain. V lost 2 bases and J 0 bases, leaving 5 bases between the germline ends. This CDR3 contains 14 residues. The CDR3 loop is CARSFITTNEKLFF. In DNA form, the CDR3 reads TGTGCCAGAAGCTTTATTACAACTAATGAAAAACTGTTTTTT.

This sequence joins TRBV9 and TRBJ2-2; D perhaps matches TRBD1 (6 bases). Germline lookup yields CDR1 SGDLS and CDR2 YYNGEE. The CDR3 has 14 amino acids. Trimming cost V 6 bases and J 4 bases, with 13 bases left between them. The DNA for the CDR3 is TGTGCCAGCAAACAGGGCAGGAGCACCGGGGAGCTGTTTTTT. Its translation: CASKQGRSTGELFF.

CDR3 amino acids: CASSSRDRGNQPQHF. The CDR3, as DNA: TGTGCCAGCAGTAGCCGGGACAGGGGCAATCAGCCCCAGCATTTT. The chain uses TRBV6-5 and TRBJ1-5, with 9 bases fitting TRBD1. The CDR3 length is 15 residues. V trimming: 5 bases; J trimming: 2 bases; junction bases outside the gene matches: 4. The V gene's germline CDR1 is MNHEY and CDR2 SVGAGI.

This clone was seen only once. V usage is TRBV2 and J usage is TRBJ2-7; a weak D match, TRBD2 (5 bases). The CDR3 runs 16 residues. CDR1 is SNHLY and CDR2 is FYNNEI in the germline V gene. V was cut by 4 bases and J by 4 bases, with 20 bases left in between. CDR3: CASSGYGSREGYEQYF. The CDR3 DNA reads TGTGCCAGCAGTGGATATGGGAGTAGAGAAGGATACGAGCAGTACTTC. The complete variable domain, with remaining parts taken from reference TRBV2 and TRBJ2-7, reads EPEVTQTPSHQVTQMGQEVILRCVPISNHLYFYWYRQILGQKVEFLVSFYNNEISEKSEIFDDQFSVERPDGSNFTLKIRSTKLEDSAMYFCASSGYGSREGYEQYFGPGTRLTVT.

The CDR3 loop reads CARDSGWSNQPQHF. The DNA for the CDR3 is TGTGCCAGAGATTCAGGGTGGAGCAATCAGCCCCAGCATTTT. The chain couples TRBV6-6 to TRBJ1-5; TRBD1 is a possible D gene (5 bases). The ends were cut back, 9 bases at V and 1 base at J, with 13 bases in the middle. The CDR3 has 14 amino acids. Germline V gives CDR1 MNHNY, CDR2 SVGAGI (reference sequence).

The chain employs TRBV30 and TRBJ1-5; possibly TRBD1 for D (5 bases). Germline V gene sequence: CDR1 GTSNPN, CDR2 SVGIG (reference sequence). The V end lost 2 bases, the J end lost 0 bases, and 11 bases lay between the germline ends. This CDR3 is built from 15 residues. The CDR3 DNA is TGTGCCTGGAGTATTGCAGGGTATAGCAATCAGCCCCAGCATTTT. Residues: CAWSIAGYSNQPQHF. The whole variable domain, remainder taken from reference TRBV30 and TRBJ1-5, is SQTIHQWPATLVQPVGSPLSLECTVEGTSNPNLYWYRQAAGRGLQLLFYSVGIGQISSEVPQNLSASRPQDRQFILSSKKLLLSDSGFYLCAWSIAGYSNQPQHFGDGTRLSIL.

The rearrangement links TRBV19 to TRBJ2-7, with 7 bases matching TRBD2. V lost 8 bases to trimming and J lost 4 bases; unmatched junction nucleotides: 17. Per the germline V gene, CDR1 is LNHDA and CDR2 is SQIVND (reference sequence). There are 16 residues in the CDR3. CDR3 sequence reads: CASSRPGPRGEYEQYF. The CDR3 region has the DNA TGTGCCAGTTCTAGACCGGGACCCCGGGGGGAATACGAGCAGTACTTC.

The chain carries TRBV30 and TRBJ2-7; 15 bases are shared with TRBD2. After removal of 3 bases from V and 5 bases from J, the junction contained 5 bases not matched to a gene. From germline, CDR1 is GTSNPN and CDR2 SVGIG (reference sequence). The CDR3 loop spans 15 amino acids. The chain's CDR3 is CAWSAGLAGGDEQYF. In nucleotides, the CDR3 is TGTGCCTGGAGCGCGGGACTAGCGGGAGGTGACGAGCAGTACTTC. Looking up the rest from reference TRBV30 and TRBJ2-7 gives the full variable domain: SQTIHQWPATLVQPVGSPLSLECTVEGTSNPNLYWYRQAAGRGLQLLFYSVGIGQISSEVPQNLSASRPQDRQFILSSKKLLLSDSGFYLCAWSAGLAGGDEQYFGPGTRLTVT.

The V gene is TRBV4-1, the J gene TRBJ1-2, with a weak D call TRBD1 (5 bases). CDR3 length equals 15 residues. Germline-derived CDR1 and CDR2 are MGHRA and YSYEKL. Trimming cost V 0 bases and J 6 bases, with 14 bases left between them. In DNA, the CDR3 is TGCGCCAGCAGCCAAGATCGCGCGGGACTCGATGGCTACACCTTC. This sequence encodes CASSQDRAGLDGYTF.

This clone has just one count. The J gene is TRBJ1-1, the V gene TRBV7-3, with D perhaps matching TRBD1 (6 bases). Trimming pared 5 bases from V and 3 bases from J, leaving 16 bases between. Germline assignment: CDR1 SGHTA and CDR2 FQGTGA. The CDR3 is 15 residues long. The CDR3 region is CASSPNGQPHTEAFF. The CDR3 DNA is TGTGCCAGCAGCCCTAATGGACAGCCTCACACTGAAGCTTTCTTT.

In nucleotides, the CDR3 is TGTGCCAGTAGTGCCGGAGGGATGGGGGACGAGACCCAGTACTTC. Protein: CASSAGGMGDETQYF. The rearrangement joins TRBV19 to TRBJ2-5, with a weak D call TRBD2 (6 bases). Germline CDR1 reads LNHDA; CDR2 reads SQIVND (reference sequence). This CDR3 contains 15 residues. V shed 5 bases and J shed 5 bases, with 18 bases lying between them.

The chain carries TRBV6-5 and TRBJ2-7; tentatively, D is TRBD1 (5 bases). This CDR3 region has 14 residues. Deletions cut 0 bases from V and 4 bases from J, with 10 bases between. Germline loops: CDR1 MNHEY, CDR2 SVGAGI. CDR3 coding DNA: TGTGCCAGCAGTTACTCGGCTCAGGGATACGAGCAGTACTTC. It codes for CASSYSAQGYEQYF.

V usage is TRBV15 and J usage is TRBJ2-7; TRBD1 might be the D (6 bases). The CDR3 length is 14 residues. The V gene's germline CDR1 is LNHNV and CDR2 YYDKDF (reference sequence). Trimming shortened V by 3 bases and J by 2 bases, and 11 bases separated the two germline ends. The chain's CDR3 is CATSRSRDTYEQYF. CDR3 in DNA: TGTGCCACCAGCAGGAGCCGGGACACCTACGAGCAGTACTTC.